This T cell receptor (beta chain) was recorded in a study of blood T cell repertoires in COVID-19. Background on the study: T cells, B-cell-depleted T cells, or PBMCs provided the cDNA or gDNA that served as material.

The length of the CDR3 is 14 residues. V was clipped by 0 bases and J by 7 bases; unmatched bases: 6. Germline V lookup: CDR1 SGDLS, CDR2 YYNGEE. Using immunoSEQ multiplex PCR, the repertoire was profiled, and TCRdb retains in-frame clones only, with some absent. The sample has about 83,000 clones; 85% to 90% are singletons. This clonotype was sampled from a woman at least 80 years old in a cohort sampled during active or convalescent COVID-19. The sample consisted of peripheral blood. This sequence joins TRBV9 and TRBJ1-2; the match to TRBD1 covers 7 bases. CDR3 nucleotides: TGTGCCAGCAGCGTAGGGACAGGTTTAGTTGGCTACACCTTC. Amino acid sequence: CASSVGTGLVGYTF.